This TCR beta chain was identified during a study of regulatory T cells in long-lasting Graves disease. Arm-PCR of CDR3 regions with iRepertoire HTBI primers generated TCR beta libraries. Using its own MiXCR run on the multiplex PCR reads, TCRdb lists one record per CDR3 protein. The sample consists of approximately 490,000 distinct CDR3 sequences, 15% to 20% of them appearing once. This clonotype appeared many times. Regarding time point: newly diagnosed GD, antithyroid drugs for less than 3 months. Researchers made the TCR library from RNA that was extracted from PBMCs. Guidelines of the American Thyroid Association were used to diagnose Graves' disease. Germline values: CDR1 DFQATT, CDR2 SNEGSKA (reference sequence). Trimming left V 2 bases short and J 4 bases short, with 13 bases between. This CDR3 has 14 amino acids. This sample was shared with a second study, whose subject was T cells in Graves' hyperthyroidism and ophthalmopathy. Per that study: Most thyroid clonotypes that were expanded above 0.001 also turned up in blood.

This clonotype originated in a man aged 40-49 years with Graves disease. This chain connects TRBV20-1 to TRBJ2-3, with a weak D call TRBD2 (5 bases). Sample: peripheral blood mononuclear cells (PBMCs), taken at new diagnosis, from a patient treated with antithyroid drugs. CDR3 in amino acids: CSARMVGIADTQYF. The CDR3 nucleotides read TGCAGTGCTAGAATGGTCGGGATTGCAGATACGCAGTATTTT.